These 9 T cell receptor beta chains were all obtained from the same sample, sequenced in a study of T cell repertoires in cytomegalovirus infection (dated 2019 in TCRdb). The run used an Illumina HiSeq 1500. TCRdb reran the public reads through fastp at Q25 and MiXCR, keeping productive beta chains. A single entry per CDR3 protein holds the most common genes and DNA from its merged rows. Across this sample there are more than 150,000 distinct CDR3 sequences, with approximately 17% seen only once. The ten biggest clones cover 18% of the sample. Sequencing used CD8+ T cells from PBMCs. The origin of the receptors is a human donor in good health (CMV status not recorded). Some clones in this sample may be carry-over from other donors' samples.

Many counts were recorded for this clonotype. V is TRBV6-1 and J is TRBJ2-2; 7 bases fit TRBD2. V shed 4 bases and J 10 bases; nucleotides not matched to a gene: 9. The germline CDR1 and CDR2 sequences are MNHNS and SASEGT. This CDR3 is built from 14 residues. The CDR3 sequence is CASSGLGLVMELFF. DNA of the CDR3: TGTGCCAGCAGTGGACTCGGACTAGTTATGGAGCTGTTTTTT.

This clonotype has only a few counts. J is TRBJ1-1 and V is TRBV7-8; D not certain. Germline V gives CDR1 SGHVS, CDR2 FQNEAQ. Deletions cut 2 bases from V and 1 base from J, with 5 bases between. The CDR3 length is 13 residues. The CDR3 loop is CASSLFGNTEAFF. The CDR3 nucleotides read TGTGCCAGCAGCTTATTTGGGAACACTGAAGCTTTCTTT.

This clonotype has more than one count but fewer than ten. This chain links TRBV11-2 with TRBJ2-5; unclear D gene. CDR1 SGHAT and CDR2 FQNNGV come from the germline V gene. The CDR3 totals 14 residues. V dropped 5 bases and J dropped 2 bases, with 12 bases sitting between them. In DNA form, the CDR3 reads TGTGCCAGCAGCCGCCAGGTGGGGCAAGAGACCCAGTACTTC. Translated: CASSRQVGQETQYF.

This clonotype was seen a few times. The genes are TRBV29-1 and TRBJ2-2; D is unresolved. Looked up from germline, CDR1 is SQVTM and CDR2 is ANQGSEA. The CDR3 loop spans 10 amino acids. In DNA, the CDR3 is TGCAGTGTCCTGGCCGGGGAGCTGTTTTTT. It encodes CSVLAGELFF.

This rearrangement joins TRBV6-5 to TRBJ2-2, with D maybe TRBD2 (5 bases). The ends were cut back, 0 bases at V and 1 base at J, with 12 bases in the middle. Germline values: CDR1 MNHEY, CDR2 SVGAGI. The CDR3 is 17 amino acids. CDR3 in amino acids: CASSYSRAAMNTGELFF. The CDR3 DNA follows: TGTGCCAGCAGTTACTCGAGGGCTGCCATGAACACCGGGGAGCTGTTTTTT.

This clonotype was seen more than once but under ten times. The chain combines TRBV7-2 with TRBJ2-7, with TRBD2 matching over 11 bases. V lost 5 bases to trimming and J lost 1 base; unmatched junction nucleotides: 7. The CDR3 contains 16 residues. Germline V lookup: CDR1 SGHTA, CDR2 FQGNSA. CDR3 sequence: CASSQTSGTFSYEQYF. For the CDR3, the DNA is TGTGCCAGCAGCCAGACTAGCGGGACTTTTTCCTACGAGCAGTACTTC.

V usage is TRBV2 and J usage is TRBJ1-5; 10 positions match TRBD1. V dropped 4 bases and J dropped 9; count of bases not matched to a gene: 3. Per the germline V gene, CDR1 is SNHLY and CDR2 is FYNNEI. The CDR3 runs to 13 residues. The CDR3 coding sequence is TGTGCCAGCAGTGGGACAGGGGGGAGGCCCCAGCATTTT. It codes for CASSGTGGRPQHF.

The chain joins TRBV11-2 to TRBJ2-1; 7 positions agree with TRBD1. Germline CDR1 and CDR2: SGHAT and FQNNGV. The CDR3 contains 12 residues. With 5 bases clipped from V and 8 bases from J, the junction kept 3 bases outside the gene matches. In nucleotides, the CDR3 is TGTGCCAGCAGCCGTGACAGGGATGAGCAGTTCTTC. It encodes CASSRDRDEQFF. Full variable domain (rest looked up from reference TRBV11-2 and TRBJ2-1): EAGVAQSPRYKIIEKRQSVAFWCNPISGHATLYWYQQILGQGPKLLIQFQNNGVVDDSQLPKDRFSAERLKGVDSTLKIQPAKLEDSAVYLCASSRDRDEQFFGPGTRLTVL.

The J gene is TRBJ2-7, the V gene TRBV27; D gene unclear. With 0 bases removed from V and 0 bases from J, the gap between germline ends came to 6 bases. The CDR3 has 14 residues. CDR1 and CDR2 from the germline V gene are MNHEY and SMNVEV (reference sequence). CDR3 nucleotides: TGTGCCAGCAGTTTATCCATTGACTCCTACGAGCAGTACTTC. This gives the protein CASSLSIDSYEQYF.